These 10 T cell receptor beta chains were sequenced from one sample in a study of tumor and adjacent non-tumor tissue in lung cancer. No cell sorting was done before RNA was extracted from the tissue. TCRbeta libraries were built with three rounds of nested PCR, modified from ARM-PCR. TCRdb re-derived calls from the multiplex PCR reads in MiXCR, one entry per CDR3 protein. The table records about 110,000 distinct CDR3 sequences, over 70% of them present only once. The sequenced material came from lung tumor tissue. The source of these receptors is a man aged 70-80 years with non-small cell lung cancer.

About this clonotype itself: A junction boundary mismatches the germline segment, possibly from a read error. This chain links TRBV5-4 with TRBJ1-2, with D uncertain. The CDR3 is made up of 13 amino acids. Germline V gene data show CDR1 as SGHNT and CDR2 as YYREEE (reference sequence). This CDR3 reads CANSLVSNYGYTF. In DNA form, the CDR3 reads TGTGCCAACAGCTTGGTCAGCAACTATGGCTACACCTTC.

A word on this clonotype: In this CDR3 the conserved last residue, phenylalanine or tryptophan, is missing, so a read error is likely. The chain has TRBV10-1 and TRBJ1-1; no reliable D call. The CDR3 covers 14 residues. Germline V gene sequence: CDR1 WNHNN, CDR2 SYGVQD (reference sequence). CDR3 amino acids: CACSDSGMNTEAFS. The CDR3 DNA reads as TGCGCCTGCAGTGACTCGGGAATGAACACTGAAGCTTTCTCT.

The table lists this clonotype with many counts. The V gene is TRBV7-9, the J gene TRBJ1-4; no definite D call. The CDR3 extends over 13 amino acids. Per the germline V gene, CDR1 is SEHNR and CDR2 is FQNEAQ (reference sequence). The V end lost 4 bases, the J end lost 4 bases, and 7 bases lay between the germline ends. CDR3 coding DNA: TGTGCCAGCAGCTCTAGCGGTAATGAAAAACTGTTTTTT. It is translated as CASSSSGNEKLFF.

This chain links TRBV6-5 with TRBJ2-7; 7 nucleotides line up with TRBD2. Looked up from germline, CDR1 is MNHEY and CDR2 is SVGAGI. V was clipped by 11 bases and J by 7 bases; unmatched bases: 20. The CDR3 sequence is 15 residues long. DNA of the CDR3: TGTGCCGTCAGAAAGAGACTAGCAGGTTCTTATGAGCAGTACTTC. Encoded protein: CAVRKRLAGSYEQYF.

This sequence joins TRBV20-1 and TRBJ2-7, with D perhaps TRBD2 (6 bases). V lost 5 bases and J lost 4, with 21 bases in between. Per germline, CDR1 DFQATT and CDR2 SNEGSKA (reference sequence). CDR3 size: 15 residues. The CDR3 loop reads CSAVDGRLPGYEQYF. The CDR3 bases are TGCAGTGCTGTAGATGGGAGGTTGCCTGGGTACGAGCAGTACTTC.

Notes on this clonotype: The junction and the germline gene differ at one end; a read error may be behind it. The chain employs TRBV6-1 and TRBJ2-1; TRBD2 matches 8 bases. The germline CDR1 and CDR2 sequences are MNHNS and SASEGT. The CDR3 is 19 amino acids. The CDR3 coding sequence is TGTGCCAGTAGTGATCCGGGAGGGCCGGAGTTGCTCGCCTACAATGAGCAGATCTTC. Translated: CASSDPGGPELLAYNEQIF.

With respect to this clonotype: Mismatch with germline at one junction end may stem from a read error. CDR3 nucleotides: TGTGCCAGCAGTGCTTTTTCTGTCGCTAGCTATGACTACACCTTC. Its translation: CASSAFSVASYDYTF. V and J are TRBV12-3 or TRBV12-4 and TRBJ1-2; D ambiguous. The CDR3 loop spans 15 amino acids.

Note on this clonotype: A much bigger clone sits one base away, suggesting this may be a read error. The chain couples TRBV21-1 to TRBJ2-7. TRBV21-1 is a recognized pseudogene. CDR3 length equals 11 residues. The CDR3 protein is CANSNKGEQYF. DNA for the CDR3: TGTGCCAACAGCAATAAAGGCGAGCAGTACTTC.

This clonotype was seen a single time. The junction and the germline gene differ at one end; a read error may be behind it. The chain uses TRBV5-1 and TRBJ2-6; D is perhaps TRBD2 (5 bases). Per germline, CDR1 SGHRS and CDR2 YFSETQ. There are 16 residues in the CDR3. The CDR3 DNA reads TGTGCCAGCAGCCTCCGGGATAGGTCTGAGGCCAACGTCCTGACTTTC. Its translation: CASSLRDRSEANVLTF.

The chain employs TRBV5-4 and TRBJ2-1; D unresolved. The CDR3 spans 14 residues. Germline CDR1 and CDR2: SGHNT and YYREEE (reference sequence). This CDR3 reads CVNSPALVGNEQFF. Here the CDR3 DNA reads TGTGTCAACAGCCCGGCATTAGTCGGCAATGAGCAGTTCTTC.